This T cell receptor (beta chain) was captured by sequencing in a study of blood T cell repertoires in COVID-19 (dated by TCRdb to 2018 to 2020). Looking at the study overall: Collaborator samples came from the United States, Italy and Spain and covered acute and convalescent phases of COVID-19. The material from the prospective study consisted of cDNA or gDNA derived from T cells, B-cell-depleted T cells, or PBMCs. Subjects who had been exposed to COVID-19, were actively infected with it, or had recovered from it provided the deeply sampled blood TCRbeta repertoires that made up the dataset. The repertoires were made available in a free public database intended to serve as a resource for research on the immune response to SARS-CoV-2. Samples were obtained from the ongoing ImmuneRACE study (first 160 participants) and from some 1,300 subjects provided by 6 global collaborators. The sample metadata nearly always contained a de-identified subject ID, COVID-19 status, age in years and sex. HLA class I and class II types, where available, came from metadata supplied by the sample provider rather than from assay-based typing. General conclusions and limits of the study: The amount of clinical and demographic metadata varied by source and participant and was provided uncurated.

As concerns this clone: Its recognized antigen is unknown. No base quality values were provided; no much bigger clone lies one nucleotide off.

According to the germline V gene, CDR1 reads MDHEN and CDR2 reads SYDVKM. The germline ends are 6 bases apart after V is trimmed by 2 bases and J by 5 bases. From its cysteine to its phenylalanine, the CDR3 spans 12 amino acids. Solely the CDR3 DNA is kept, with 36 bases framed from the first base. TCRbeta CDR3 regions were amplified from genomic DNA using the immunoSEQ Assay, a bias-controlled multiplex PCR. Processing in the source paper ran as follows. The number of nucleated cells in each sample was estimated from the amplification of reference gene primers within the assay. To quantify the absolute abundance of each unique TCRbeta CDR3 rearrangement, sequence reads were collapsed and filtered. For each sample, productive Simpson clonality was calculated as the square root of Simpson's diversity index over productive rearrangements. The table was pulled from immuneACCESS by TCRdb, which kept in-frame rearrangements only. Such tables lose some clones; where checked, under half of the loss comes from unresolved V genes, and the rest has no known cause. V and J calls and clone size are copied from that table; D and trimming were computed from the DNA. This sample lists a few hundred thousand clones; about nine tenths were detected once. 1% of the sample lies in the top ten.

Whole blood was collected in K2EDTA tubes by collaborating institutions according to the institutions' own protocols. Collaborator samples were shipped for TCRbeta analysis as frozen whole blood, isolated PBMCs, or DNA extracted from either sample type. The specimen was peripheral blood. The receptor was derived from a man aged 50-59 years with active or convalescent COVID-19. The V and J segments used are TRBV28 and TRBJ1-1; tentative D gene TRBD1, with 5 bases matching. In nucleotides, the sequence is TGTGCCAGCAGTTTACCAGGGACTGAAGCTTTCTTT. Its protein is CASSLPGTEAFF.